The 4 T cell receptor beta chains below were found in one sample sequenced in a study of shared clonotypes between healthy human individuals. Here immunoSEQ multiplex PCR was the method, and the copy in TCRdb shows in-frame clones only, minus some. The sample carries about 580,000 clones, 95% to 98% recorded once. As defined, naive CD8 cells were CD45RO-negative and positively selected for CCR7, with terminally differentiated effector memory CD45RA+ cells excluded. What was sequenced was naive CD8+ T cells sorted from blood. All receptors derive from a man aged 25-40 years in good health.

CDR3 nucleotides: TGTGCCAGCAGTGAATATGAGTCAGGGATATTCTCCTACGAGCAGTACTTC. This sequence encodes CASSEYESGIFSYEQYF. V usage is TRBV6-1 and J usage is TRBJ2-7, with D tentatively TRBD1 (5 bases). Germline V lookup: CDR1 MNHNS, CDR2 SASEGT. The V end was cut by 2 bases, the J end by 0 bases, with 17 bases between. CDR3 length: 17 amino acids.

This chain uses TRBV29-1 with TRBJ1-1, with 7 nucleotides matching TRBD1. Unmatched junction bases numbered 9, after V lost 7 bases and J lost 7 bases. In germline, CDR1 is SQVTM, CDR2 ANQGSEA. This CDR3 has 12 amino acids. CDR3 amino acids: CSADRERNEAFF. The CDR3 coding sequence is TGCAGCGCAGACAGGGAAAGGAATGAAGCTTTCTTT. Variable domain in full (rest from reference TRBV29-1 and TRBJ1-1): SAVISQKPSRDICQRGTSLTIQCQVDSQVTMMFWYRQQPGQSLTLIATANQGSEATYESGFVIDKFPISRPNLTFSTLTVSNMSPEDSSIYLCSADRERNEAFFGQGTRLTVV.

V gene TRBV19 combines with J gene TRBJ1-5, with 12 bases matching TRBD1. V shed 0 bases and J 2 bases; nucleotides not matched to a gene: 11. Looked up from germline, CDR1 is LNHDA and CDR2 is SQIVND (reference sequence). The CDR3 contains 20 residues. CDR3 region: CASSIEVIGTGGLGNQPQHF. The CDR3 DNA reads as TGTGCCAGTAGTATAGAGGTCATTGGGACAGGGGGCTTGGGCAATCAGCCCCAGCATTTT.

J is TRBJ2-2 and V is TRBV27; D is ambiguous. In germline, CDR1 is MNHEY, CDR2 SMNVEV (reference sequence). Trimming took 5 bases from V and 6 from J, leaving 10 bases between them. The CDR3 runs to 13 residues. This CDR3 reads CASSNTAPGELFF. The CDR3 nucleotides are TGTGCCAGCAGTAATACAGCCCCCGGGGAGCTGTTTTTT.